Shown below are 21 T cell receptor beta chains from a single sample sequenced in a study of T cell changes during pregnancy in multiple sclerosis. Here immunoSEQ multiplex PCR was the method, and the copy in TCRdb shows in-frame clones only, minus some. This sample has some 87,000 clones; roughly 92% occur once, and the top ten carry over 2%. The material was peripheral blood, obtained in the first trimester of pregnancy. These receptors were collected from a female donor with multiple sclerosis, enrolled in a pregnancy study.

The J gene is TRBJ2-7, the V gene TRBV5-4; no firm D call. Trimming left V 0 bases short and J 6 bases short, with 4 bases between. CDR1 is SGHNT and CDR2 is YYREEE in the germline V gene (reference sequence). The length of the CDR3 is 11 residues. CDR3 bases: TGTGCCAGCAGCTTGGGACTCGAGCAGTACTTC. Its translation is CASSLGLEQYF.

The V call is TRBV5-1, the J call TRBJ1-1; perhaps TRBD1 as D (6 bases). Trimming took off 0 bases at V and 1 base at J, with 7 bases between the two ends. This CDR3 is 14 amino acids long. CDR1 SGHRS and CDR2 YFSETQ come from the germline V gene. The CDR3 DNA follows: TGCGCCAGCAGCTTGGTGGGGGCGAACACTGAAGCTTTCTTT. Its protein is CASSLVGANTEAFF.

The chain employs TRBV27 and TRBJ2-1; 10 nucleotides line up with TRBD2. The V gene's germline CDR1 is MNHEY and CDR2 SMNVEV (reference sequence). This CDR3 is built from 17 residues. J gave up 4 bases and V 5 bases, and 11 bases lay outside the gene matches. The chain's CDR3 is CASSTRSGTSVYNEQFF. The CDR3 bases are TGTGCCAGCAGTACCCGGAGCGGGACTAGCGTATACAATGAGCAGTTCTTC.

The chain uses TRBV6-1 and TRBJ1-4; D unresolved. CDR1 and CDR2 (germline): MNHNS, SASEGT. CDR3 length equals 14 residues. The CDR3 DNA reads TGTGCTTGTTGGAGGGATGCAACTAATGAAAAACTGTTTTTT. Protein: CACWRDATNEKLFF.

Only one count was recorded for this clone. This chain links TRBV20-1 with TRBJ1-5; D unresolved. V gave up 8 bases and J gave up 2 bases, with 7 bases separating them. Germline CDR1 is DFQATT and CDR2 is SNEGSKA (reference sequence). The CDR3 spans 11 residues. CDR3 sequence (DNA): TGCAGTTCAGGCGGCAATCAGCCCCAGCATTTT. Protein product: CSSGGNQPQHF.

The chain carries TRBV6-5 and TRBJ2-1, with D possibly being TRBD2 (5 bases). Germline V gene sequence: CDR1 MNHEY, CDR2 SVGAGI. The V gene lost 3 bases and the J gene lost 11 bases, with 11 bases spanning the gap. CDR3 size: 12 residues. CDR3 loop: CASSYASGKQFF. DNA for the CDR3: TGTGCCAGCAGTTATGCAAGCGGCAAGCAGTTCTTC.

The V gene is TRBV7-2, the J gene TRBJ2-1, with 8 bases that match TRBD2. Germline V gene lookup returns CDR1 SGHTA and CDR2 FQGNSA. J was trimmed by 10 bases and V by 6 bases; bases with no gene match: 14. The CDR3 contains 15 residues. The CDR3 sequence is CASRPVTGGPGEQFF. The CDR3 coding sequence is TGTGCCAGCAGGCCCGTGACGGGAGGGCCGGGGGAGCAGTTCTTC.

The CDR3 DNA sequence: TGTGCCAGCAGTTACTCAAGGACAGGGGGCGACGAGCAGTACTTC. Translated, it gives CASSYSRTGGDEQYF. V gene TRBV6-5 combines with J gene TRBJ2-7; 11 bases agree with TRBD1. The CDR3 extends over 15 amino acids. The germline gives CDR1 MNHEY, CDR2 SVGAGI. The trim removed 0 bases at V and 5 bases at J, leaving 3 bases unmatched.

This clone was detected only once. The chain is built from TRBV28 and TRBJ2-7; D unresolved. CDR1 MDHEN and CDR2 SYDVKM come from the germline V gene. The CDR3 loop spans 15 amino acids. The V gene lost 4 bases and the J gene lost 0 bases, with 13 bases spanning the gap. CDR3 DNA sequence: TGTGCCAGCAGTTCCCCAGGTACGAGCTCCTACGAGCAGTACTTC. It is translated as CASSSPGTSSYEQYF.

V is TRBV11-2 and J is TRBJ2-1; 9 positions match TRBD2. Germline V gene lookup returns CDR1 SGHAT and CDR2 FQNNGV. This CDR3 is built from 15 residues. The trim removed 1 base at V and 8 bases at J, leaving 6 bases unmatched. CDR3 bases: TGTGCCAGCAGCTTAGGTATAGCGGGAGAATATGAGCAGTTCTTC. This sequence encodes CASSLGIAGEYEQFF.

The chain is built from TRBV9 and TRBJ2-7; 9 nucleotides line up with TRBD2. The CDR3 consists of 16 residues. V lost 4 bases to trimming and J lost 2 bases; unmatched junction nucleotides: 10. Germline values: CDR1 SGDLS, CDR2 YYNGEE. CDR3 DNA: TGTGCCAGCAGCCGAAGTGGACTAGCGAGCACCTACGAGCAGTACTTC. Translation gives CASSRSGLASTYEQYF.

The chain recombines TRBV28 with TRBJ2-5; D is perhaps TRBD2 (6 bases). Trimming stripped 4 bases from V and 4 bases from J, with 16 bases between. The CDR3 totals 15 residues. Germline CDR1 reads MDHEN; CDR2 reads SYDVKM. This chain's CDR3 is CASSSQTSSGETQYF. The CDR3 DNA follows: TGTGCCAGCAGTTCCCAGACTAGTTCGGGAGAGACCCAGTACTTC.

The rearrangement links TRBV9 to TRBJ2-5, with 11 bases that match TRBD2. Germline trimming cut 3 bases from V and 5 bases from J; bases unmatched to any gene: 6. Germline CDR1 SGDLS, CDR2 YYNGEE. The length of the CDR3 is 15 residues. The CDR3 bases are TGTGCCAGCAGCGATAGCGGGAGGGCCCGGGAGACCCAGTACTTC. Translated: CASSDSGRARETQYF.

Here the CDR3 reads CASSAGPDRGRYEQYF. The DNA of the CDR3 is TGTGCCAGCAGCGCGGGCCCGGACAGGGGGAGGTACGAGCAGTACTTC. V and J are TRBV9 and TRBJ2-7, with 10 bases matching TRBD1. After removal of 3 bases from V and 4 bases from J, the junction contained 10 bases not matched to a gene. The CDR3 extends over 16 amino acids. Germline CDR1 is SGDLS and CDR2 is YYNGEE.

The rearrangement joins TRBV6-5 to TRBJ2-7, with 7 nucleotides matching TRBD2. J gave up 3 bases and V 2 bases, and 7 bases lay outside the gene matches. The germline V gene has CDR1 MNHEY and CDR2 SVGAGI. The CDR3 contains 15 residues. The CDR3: CASSYRGLVGYEQYF. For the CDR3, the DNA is TGTGCCAGCAGTTACCGCGGACTAGTCGGCTACGAGCAGTACTTC.

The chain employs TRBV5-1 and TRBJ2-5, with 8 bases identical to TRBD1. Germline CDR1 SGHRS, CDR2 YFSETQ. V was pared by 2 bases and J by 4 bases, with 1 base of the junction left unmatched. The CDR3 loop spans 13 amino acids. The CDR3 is CASSLQGVETQYF. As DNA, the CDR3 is TGCGCCAGCAGCTTACAGGGGGTAGAGACCCAGTACTTC.

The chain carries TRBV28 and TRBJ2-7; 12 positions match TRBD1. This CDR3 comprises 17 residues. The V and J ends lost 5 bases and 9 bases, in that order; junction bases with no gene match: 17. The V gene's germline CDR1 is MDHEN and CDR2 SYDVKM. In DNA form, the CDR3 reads TGTGCCAGCAGTCAAGACCGGGACAGGGGGCGGCCTGGCGGGCAGTACTTC. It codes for CASSQDRDRGRPGGQYF.

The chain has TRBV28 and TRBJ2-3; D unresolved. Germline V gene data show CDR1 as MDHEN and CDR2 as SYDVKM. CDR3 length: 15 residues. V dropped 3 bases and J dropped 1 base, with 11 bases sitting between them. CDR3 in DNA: TGTGCCAGCAGTTTGTACGCTACAGGCACAGATACGCAGTATTTT. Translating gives CASSLYATGTDTQYF.

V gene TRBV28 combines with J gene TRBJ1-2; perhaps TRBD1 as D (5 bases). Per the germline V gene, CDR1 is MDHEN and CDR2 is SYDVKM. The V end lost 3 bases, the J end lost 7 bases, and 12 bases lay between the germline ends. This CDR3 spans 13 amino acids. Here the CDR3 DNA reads TGTGCCAGCAGTTTCGGCCCCGGGGGTGGCTACACCTTC. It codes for CASSFGPGGGYTF.

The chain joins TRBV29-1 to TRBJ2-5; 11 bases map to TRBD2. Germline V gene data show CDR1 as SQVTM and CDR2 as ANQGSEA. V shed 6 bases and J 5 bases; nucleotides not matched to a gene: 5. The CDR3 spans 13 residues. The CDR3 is CSVGTSGWETQYF. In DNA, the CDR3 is TGCAGCGTCGGGACTAGCGGTTGGGAGACCCAGTACTTC.

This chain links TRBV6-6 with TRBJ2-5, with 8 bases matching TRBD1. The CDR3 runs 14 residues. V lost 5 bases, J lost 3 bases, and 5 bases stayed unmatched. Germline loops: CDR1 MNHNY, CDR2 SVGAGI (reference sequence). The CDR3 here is CASSHQGAKETQYF. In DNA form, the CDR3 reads TGTGCCAGCAGTCATCAGGGGGCTAAAGAGACCCAGTACTTC.